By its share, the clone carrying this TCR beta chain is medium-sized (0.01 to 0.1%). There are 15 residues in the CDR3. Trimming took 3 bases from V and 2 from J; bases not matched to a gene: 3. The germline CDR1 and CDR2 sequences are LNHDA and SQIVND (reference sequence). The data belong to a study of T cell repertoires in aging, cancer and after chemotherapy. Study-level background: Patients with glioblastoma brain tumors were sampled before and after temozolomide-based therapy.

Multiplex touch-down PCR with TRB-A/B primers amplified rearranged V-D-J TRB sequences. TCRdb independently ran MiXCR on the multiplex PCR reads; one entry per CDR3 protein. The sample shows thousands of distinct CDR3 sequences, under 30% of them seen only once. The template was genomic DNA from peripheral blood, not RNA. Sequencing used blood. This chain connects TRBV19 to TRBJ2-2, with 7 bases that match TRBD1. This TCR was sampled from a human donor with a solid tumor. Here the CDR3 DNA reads TGTGCCAGTAGTATGGGACAGACAAACACCGGGGAGCTGTTTTTT. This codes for CASSMGQTNTGELFF.